This T cell receptor beta chain is from a study of identifying expanded T cells in peripheral blood. Study outcomes and limitations: About 1.2 clones differed between technical replicates, versus around 15 and 19 over time. Clone count variance between roughly two-week samples rose with total template count.

For this clone: The antigen is unknown.

Produced via immunoSEQ multiplex PCR; TCRdb's table is partial and in-frame only. The table has about 130,000 clones, 86% seen once; the top ten hold 7.5% to 9%. During the collection period, no donor immune events like infections were recorded. The germline gives CDR1 SGHTS, CDR2 YDEGEE. This CDR3 is 14 amino acids long. V lost 9 bases and J lost 2, with 17 bases in between. V is TRBV5-8 and J is TRBJ1-2, with a tentative D call TRBD1 (5 bases). Sequenced: blood. The clonotype originates from a person between 18 and 75 years old in good health. The CDR3 reads CATTHTQGNYGYTF. DNA for the CDR3: TGTGCCACCACCCATACCCAGGGAAACTATGGCTACACCTTC.